This T cell receptor (beta chain) stems from a study of OX40 agonist ivuxolimab in advanced cancers. Repertoires were generated with immunoSEQ multiplex PCR, while TCRdb's copy carries only in-frame clones and drops some. The data hold 90,000 to 95,000 clones, with about 90% observed a single time. CDR3 length: 13 amino acids. Germline V gene lookup returns CDR1 SGHAT and CDR2 FQDESV (reference sequence). V was pared by 4 bases and J by 5 bases, with 1 base of the junction left unmatched. The TCR comes from an adult with an advanced solid tumor such as melanoma, head and neck, liver or kidney cancer. This rearrangement joins TRBV11-1 to TRBJ1-1, with TRBD1 identical over 10 bases. This sample comprised CD4+ or CD8+ T cells sorted from blood, obtained in a trial of the OX40 agonist ivuxolimab. CDR3 sequence (DNA): TGTGCCAGCAGCTGGACAGGGGGTACTGAAGCTTTCTTT. It yields the protein CASSWTGGTEAFF.